This is a list of T cell receptor beta chains from one sample in a study of cytomegalovirus exposure and HLA in healthy donors. Libraries were prepared by immunoSEQ multiplex PCR; TCRdb keeps only in-frame clonotypes and omits some of them. The sample lists some 130,000 clones, roughly 83% occurring once. The sample taken for sequencing was PBMCs. These receptor sequences come from a man aged 18 to 29 in good health and CMV-seronegative. CDR3s include the opening cysteine and the closing phenylalanine or tryptophan. The D gene is left open where the match is weak. Size is stated for part of the rows, as once, few or many counts, or as a class when the clone is expanded.

abundance	v_gene	d_gene	j_gene	CDR3aa	CDR3nt
once	TRBV28	TRBD1	TRBJ1-4	CASSLPGTGGAGEKLFF	TGTGCCAGCAGTTTACCCGGGACAGGGGGCGCGGGAGAAAAACTGTTTTTT
.	TRBV6-5	.	TRBJ1-3	CASSYSGRHGTTIYF	TGTGCCAGCAGTTACTCGGGCAGGCATGGAACCACCATATATTTT
once	TRBV18	.	TRBJ1-4	CASSPSRDTPEKLFF	TGTGCCAGCTCACCATCTCGGGACACCCCTGAAAAACTGTTTTTT
few	TRBV6-6	TRBD1	TRBJ1-5	CASSLWTGHQPQHF	TGTGCCAGCAGTTTGTGGACAGGGCATCAGCCCCAGCATTTT
.	TRBV5-1	TRBD2	TRBJ2-3	CASSSRLAGDRDTQYF	TGCGCCAGCAGCTCCCGACTAGCGGGGGACCGGGATACGCAGTATTTT
.	TRBV13	.	TRBJ2-6	CASSNSRIGGANVLTF	TGTGCCAGCAGCAACAGTAGGATAGGTGGGGCCAACGTCCTGACTTTC
.	TRBV4-1	TRBD2	TRBJ2-3	CASSPGHGTSGITADTQYF	TGCGCCAGCAGCCCGGGACATGGGACTAGCGGGATTACAGCAGATACGCAGTATTTT
.	TRBV6-4	TRBD1	TRBJ1-6	CASSRDRREPLHF	TGTGCCAGCAGCAGGGACAGGAGAGAACCCCTCCACTTT
.	TRBV7-9	TRBD1	TRBJ1-5	CASSVGQGHNQPQHF	TGTGCCAGCAGCGTGGGACAGGGGCACAATCAGCCCCAGCATTTT
.	TRBV27	TRBD1	TRBJ2-7	CASSLSLTGALKLYEQYF	TGTGCCAGCAGTTTATCCCTAACAGGGGCCCTGAAGCTCTACGAGCAGTACTTC
.	TRBV5-1	.	TRBJ1-2	CASSPGYGLANYGYTF	TGCGCCAGCAGCCCTGGGTATGGGCTTGCGAACTATGGCTACACCTTC
.	TRBV19	TRBD2	TRBJ2-2	CASSIRPRGGTGELFF	TGTGCCAGTAGTATTAGACCCCGGGGGGGAACCGGGGAGCTGTTTTTT
.	TRBV5-4	.	TRBJ2-3	CASSGASPTLYREQYF	TGTGCCAGCAGCGGAGCTAGCCCTACCCTTTATCGGGAGCAGTATTTT
few	TRBV4-3	.	TRBJ2-1	CASSLGRDEQFF	TGCGCCAGCAGCTTAGGGCGGGATGAGCAGTTCTTC
few	TRBV5-1	TRBD1	TRBJ1-3	CASWDRDNTIYF	TGCGCCAGCTGGGACAGGGACAACACCATATATTTT
.	TRBV6-6	TRBD2	TRBJ2-1	CASSLAGVSYNEQFF	TGTGCCAGCAGTTTAGCGGGGGTCTCCTACAATGAGCAGTTCTTC
.	TRBV5-1	TRBD1	TRBJ2-5	CASSRDGTGATQYF	TGCGCCAGCAGCAGGGACGGGACAGGGGCCACCCAGTACTTC
.	TRBV18	.	TRBJ2-5	CASSPPPRETQYF	TGTGCCAGCTCACCACCCCCCCGGGAGACCCAGTACTTC
.	TRBV7-9	.	TRBJ1-1	CASSLDPGRNTEAFF	TGTGCCAGCAGCTTAGACCCGGGAAGGAACACTGAAGCTTTCTTT
.	TRBV19	.	TRBJ2-7	CASSPGGSLNYEQYF	TGTGCCAGTAGTCCCGGAGGGAGCCTTAACTACGAGCAGTACTTC
.	TRBV19	.	TRBJ1-1	CASSLFGPRNTEAFF	TGTGCCAGTAGTCTTTTTGGTCCGCGGAACACTGAAGCTTTCTTT
.	TRBV7-2	TRBD2	TRBJ2-3	CASSLAGVSTDTQYF	TGTGCCAGCAGCTTGGCGGGAGTGAGCACAGATACGCAGTATTTT
.	TRBV7-3	.	TRBJ2-3	CASSPTATSTDTQYF	TGTGCCAGCAGCCCAACAGCCACTAGCACAGATACGCAGTATTTT
.	TRBV7-9	TRBD1	TRBJ1-1	CASSLGQGVTEAFF	TGTGCCAGCAGCCTGGGACAGGGAGTGACTGAAGCTTTCTTT
.	TRBV29-1	TRBD1	TRBJ1-2	CSVEKGQGPLGTGYTF	TGCAGCGTTGAAAAGGGACAGGGTCCCCTCGGCACTGGCTACACCTTC
.	TRBV9	TRBD2	TRBJ2-1	CASSPRLASSNEQFF	TGTGCCAGCAGCCCACGACTAGCATCCTCCAATGAGCAGTTCTTC
.	TRBV25-1	TRBD1	TRBJ2-7	CASSEGGTGVNEQYF	TGTGCCAGCAGTGAGGGAGGGACAGGGGTTAATGAGCAGTACTTC
.	TRBV18	.	TRBJ2-6	CASSPNPGGANVLTF	TGTGCCAGCTCGCCGAACCCGGGGGGGGCCAACGTCCTGACTTTC
few	TRBV5-6	TRBD1	TRBJ2-7	CASRERDRGTYEQYF	TGTGCCAGCAGGGAGAGGGACAGGGGAACCTACGAGCAGTACTTC
.	TRBV7-9	TRBD1	TRBJ1-6	CASSPGTVKLNSPLHF	TGTGCCAGCAGCCCCGGGACAGTGAAACTGAATTCACCCCTCCACTTT
.	TRBV7-8	TRBD1	TRBJ1-2	CASSVGQNYGYTF	TGTGCCAGCAGCGTGGGACAGAACTATGGCTACACCTTC
.	TRBV10-3	.	TRBJ2-2	CAISGQGKTGELFF	TGTGCCATCAGTGGCCAGGGCAAGACCGGGGAGCTGTTTTTT